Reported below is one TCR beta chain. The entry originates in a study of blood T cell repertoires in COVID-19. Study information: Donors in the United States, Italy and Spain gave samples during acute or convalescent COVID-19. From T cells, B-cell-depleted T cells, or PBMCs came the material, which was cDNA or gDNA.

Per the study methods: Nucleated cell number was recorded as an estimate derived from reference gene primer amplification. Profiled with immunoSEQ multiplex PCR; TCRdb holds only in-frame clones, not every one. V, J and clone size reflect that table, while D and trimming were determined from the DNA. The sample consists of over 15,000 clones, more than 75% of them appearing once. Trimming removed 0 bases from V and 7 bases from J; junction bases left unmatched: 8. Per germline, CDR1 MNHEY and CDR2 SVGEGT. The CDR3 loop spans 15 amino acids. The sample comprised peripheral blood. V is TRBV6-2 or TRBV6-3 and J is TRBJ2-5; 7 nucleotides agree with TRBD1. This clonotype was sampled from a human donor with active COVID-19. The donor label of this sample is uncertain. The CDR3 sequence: CASSYSEWTGGTQYF. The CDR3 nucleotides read TGTGCCAGCAGTTACTCCGAGTGGACAGGTGGGACCCAGTACTTC.